This TCR beta chain was sequenced during a study of cytomegalovirus exposure and HLA in healthy donors. Study-wide context: When about 400 donors were genotyped, approximately 81% of them were found to fall in the Caucasian-associated ancestry cluster.

This CDR3 contains 17 residues. Germline V gene sequence: CDR1 SGHVS, CDR2 FNYEAQ. Trimming cost V 0 bases and J 0 bases, with 15 bases left between them. Turning to this clone: The antigen is undetermined.

The PCR contained 60 Vbeta and 13 Jbeta primers. TCRdb's copy holds only in-frame clones and misses some; the assay was immunoSEQ multiplex PCR. The table lists about 82,000 clones, about 80% of them singletons. Study-level results: Sequencing probably produced one cluster of sequence variants that were highly shared. Most sequenced TCRs were rare (though some public TCRs occurred in many donors).

V gene TRBV7-6 combines with J gene TRBJ2-7; D may be TRBD2 (6 bases). This clonotype was obtained from a man aged 50-60 years in good health and CMV-seronegative. The sequenced sample consisted of PBMCs. The CDR3 loop is CASSLAPGGAISYEQYF. CDR3 nucleotides: TGTGCCAGCAGCTTAGCGCCGGGCGGGGCCATCTCCTACGAGCAGTACTTC.